One and the same sample provided the 4 T cell receptor beta chains below, sequenced in a study of blood T cell repertoires in COVID-19 (dated by TCRdb to the early 2020s). Library creation used the immunoSEQ multiplex PCR assay. The source is immuneACCESS, and TCRdb retained only in-frame sequences with V and J called. Part of the clones is not carried over; for the studies checked, unresolved V genes explain less than half of this, and the remainder is unexplained. The sample profile shows 230,000 or so clones; 65% to 90% of them were found once. The ten biggest clones cover approximately 2% of the sample. Source material: peripheral blood. The receptors derive from a man aged 35 to 55 who had recovered from COVID-19.

The genes are TRBV5-4 and TRBJ2-7; D not certain. V gave up 0 bases and J gave up 0 bases, with 4 bases separating them. The CDR3 runs 13 residues. Germline V gene lookup returns CDR1 SGHNT and CDR2 YYREEE (reference sequence). The chain's CDR3 is CASSLGSSYEQYF. CDR3 in DNA: TGTGCCAGCAGCTTGGGTAGCTCCTACGAGCAGTACTTC.

The CDR3 sequence is CASSWLDRGPGNTIYF. The CDR3 nucleotides read TGTGCCAGCAGCTGGCTGGACAGGGGCCCAGGAAACACCATATATTTT. This rearrangement joins TRBV5-6 to TRBJ1-3, with 9 positions matching TRBD1. CDR1 is SGHDT, CDR2 YYEEEE, per germline. There are 16 residues in the CDR3. V trimming: 3 bases; J trimming: 4 bases; junction bases outside the gene matches: 8.

V and J are TRBV10-3 and TRBJ1-1; perhaps TRBD1 as D (5 bases). The V gene's germline CDR1 is ENHRY and CDR2 SYGVKD. The length of the CDR3 is 12 residues. V was clipped by 3 bases and J by 4 bases, with 6 bases between them. This CDR3 reads CAISDGGTEAFF. For the CDR3, the DNA is TGTGCCATCAGTGACGGGGGCACTGAAGCTTTCTTT.

The V gene is TRBV5-1, the J gene TRBJ2-7, with TRBD1 as a possible D gene (6 bases). In germline, CDR1 is SGHRS, CDR2 YFSETQ. CDR3 length equals 14 residues. The V end lost 0 bases, the J end lost 2 bases, and 9 bases lay between the germline ends. CDR3 in DNA: TGCGCCAGCAGCTTGGAGGGGGTGACCTACGAGCAGTACTTC. This gives the protein CASSLEGVTYEQYF.